The 23 T cell receptor beta chains presented below share a single source sample, sequenced in a study of molecular identifiers for immune sequencing clone quantification. A single record per CDR3 protein comes from TCRdb applying MiXCR to the PCR reads. This sample yields fewer than 45,000 distinct CDR3 sequences, of which 19% are seen a single time; about 1.2% belongs to the top ten. The sequencing sample was made of naive CD8+ T cells from blood, with Jurkat cell RNA spiked in. Subset reported: FACS-sorted CD8+CD4-CCR7+CD45RA+ naive T cells. The receptors stem from a human donor in good health. Some libraries in this study had Jurkat cell RNA spiked in.

The V and J genes are TRBV27 and TRBJ2-2, with TRBD2 matching 10 bases. CDR1 is MNHEY and CDR2 is SMNVEV in the germline V gene (reference sequence). This CDR3 contains 17 residues. The V segment lost 0 bases and the J segment 5 bases; nucleotides outside the gene matches: 6. CDR3 sequence reads: CASSLSPSGSRTGELFF. The CDR3 bases are TGTGCCAGCAGTTTATCTCCTAGCGGGAGTCGAACCGGGGAGCTGTTTTTT.

This clonotype was seen a single time. The chain links TRBV5-6 to TRBJ1-1, with D perhaps matching TRBD1 (5 bases). The CDR3 contains 13 residues. Germline V CDR1 and CDR2: SGHDT, YYEEEE. V lost 10 bases and J lost 4, with 17 bases in between. The CDR3 sequence: CAGSRGGGTEAFF. CDR3 nucleotide sequence: TGTGCCGGCTCCCGCGGGGGGGGCACTGAAGCTTTCTTT. The full variable domain, rest sourced from reference TRBV5-6 and TRBJ1-1, is DAGVTQSPTHLIKTRGQQVTLRCSPKSGHDTVSWYQQALGQGPQFIFQYYEEEERQRGNFPDRFSGHQFPNYSSELNVNALLLGDSALYLCAGSRGGGTEAFFGQGTRLTVV.

Notes on this clonotype: Just one base apart from a much larger clone, this may be a read error. This sequence joins TRBV29-1 and TRBJ1-1; a possible D gene is TRBD1 (5 bases). V was cut by 3 bases and J by 4 bases, with 12 bases left in between. The CDR3 runs to 13 residues. Germline CDR1 is SQVTM and CDR2 is ANQGSEA. The CDR3 sequence is CSVDAGSCTEAFF. The CDR3 DNA follows: TGCAGCGTTGATGCAGGGTCGTGCACTGAAGCTTTCTTT.

This clonotype has at least ten counts. V is TRBV2 and J is TRBJ1-1; D is undetermined. Trimming stripped 2 bases from V and 1 base from J, with 5 bases between. Germline V CDR1 and CDR2: SNHLY, FYNNEI. There are 13 residues in the CDR3. CDR3 bases: TGTGCCAGCAGTGAACCCCCGAACACTGAAGCTTTCTTT. Its protein product is CASSEPPNTEAFF.

V and J are TRBV4-3 and TRBJ2-3; D might be TRBD1 (6 bases). This CDR3 is 15 amino acids long. CDR1 and CDR2 (germline): LGHNA, YSLEER. Trimming stripped 0 bases from V and 4 bases from J, with 11 bases between. The CDR3 sequence is CASSQDSTGPDTQYF. In DNA, the CDR3 is TGCGCCAGCAGCCAAGATTCAACAGGGCCAGATACGCAGTATTTT.

This clonotype was picked up many times. The rearrangement joins TRBV20-1 to TRBJ2-1; the match to TRBD2 covers 10 bases. V was clipped by 1 base and J by 3 bases; unmatched bases: 12. The CDR3 consists of 18 residues. CDR1 is DFQATT, CDR2 SNEGSKA, per germline (reference sequence). Written as DNA, the CDR3 is TGCAGTGCTAGAGGTCAGGGACTAGCGAGTCCGTTCTACAATGAGCAGTTCTTC. The encoded protein is CSARGQGLASPFYNEQFF.

Many counts were recorded for this clonotype. The rearrangement uses TRBV5-6 and TRBJ2-7; TRBD2 matches at 8 bases. The CDR3 runs to 16 residues. After removal of 3 bases from V and 1 base from J, the junction contained 9 bases not matched to a gene. Germline V lookup: CDR1 SGHDT, CDR2 YYEEEE. In DNA, the CDR3 is TGTGCCAGCAGCTCCCCGGCGGGAGGCAAATCCTACGAGCAGTACTTC. The encoded protein is CASSSPAGGKSYEQYF. Full variable domain (missing parts from reference TRBV5-6 and TRBJ2-7): DAGVTQSPTHLIKTRGQQVTLRCSPKSGHDTVSWYQQALGQGPQFIFQYYEEEERQRGNFPDRFSGHQFPNYSSELNVNALLLGDSALYLCASSSPAGGKSYEQYFGPGTRLTVT.

This clonotype was detected many times. V is TRBV14 and J is TRBJ2-3, with 9 bases that match TRBD2. V was clipped by 4 bases and J by 1 base; unmatched bases: 9. This CDR3 is built from 17 residues. The germline CDR1 and CDR2 sequences are SGHDN and FVKESK. CDR3 amino acids: CASSPLAGEGRTDTQYF. DNA for the CDR3: TGTGCCAGCAGCCCTTTAGCGGGAGAAGGCCGCACAGATACGCAGTATTTT.

This clonotype was detected ten times or more. This CDR3 reads CASSPGTSGGVYTDTQYF. The DNA for the CDR3 is TGTGCCAGCAGTCCTGGGACTAGCGGGGGGGTCTACACAGATACGCAGTATTTT. The chain combines TRBV27 with TRBJ2-3, with 16 nucleotides matching TRBD2. CDR1 and CDR2 (germline): MNHEY, SMNVEV (reference sequence). Losses at the gene ends were 5 bases for V and 2 bases for J; bases not matched to a gene: 7. This CDR3 is 18 amino acids long.

In the case of this clonotype: A read error is possible here, since a much larger clone lies one base away. J is TRBJ2-7 and V is TRBV5-3; 15 positions agree with TRBD2. TRBV5-3 is given ORF status, its function remaining uncertain. CDR3 length equals 16 residues. Trimming cost V 8 bases and J 3 bases; bases outside gene matches: 9. This chain's CDR3 is CASSEGLAGGSYEQYF. The CDR3 DNA is TGTGCCAGCAGCGAGGGACTAGCGGGAGGAAGCTACGAGCAGTACTTC.

About this clonotype itself: One base away lies a much larger clone, so this may be a sequencing read error. This chain uses TRBV7-9 with TRBJ2-7; D may be TRBD1 (5 bases). Trimming took 3 bases from V and 7 from J, leaving 10 bases between them. This CDR3 comprises 12 residues. CDR1 and CDR2 (germline): SEHNR, FQNEAQ (reference sequence). The CDR3: CASSLDTLEQYF. CDR3 sequence (DNA): TGTGCCAGCAGCTTGGACACCCTGGAGCAGTACTTC.

This clonotype occurred many times. The chain is built from TRBV20-1 and TRBJ1-5; 9 bases line up with TRBD1. V trimming: 1 base; J trimming: 1 base; junction bases outside the gene matches: 11. Germline V CDR1 and CDR2: DFQATT, SNEGSKA (reference sequence). The CDR3 spans 18 residues. CDR3 in DNA: TGCAGTGCTAGAGTCCGCCGGACAGGGGACTCGAGCAATCAGCCCCAGCATTTT. It encodes CSARVRRTGDSSNQPQHF.

This clonotype was counted ten times or more. V usage is TRBV4-1 and J usage is TRBJ1-2; 7 nucleotides match TRBD1. The CDR3 is 19 residues long. Germline V gives CDR1 MGHRA, CDR2 YSYEKL. Trimming took 0 bases from V and 2 from J; bases not matched to a gene: 15. In DNA, the CDR3 is TGCGCCAGCAGCCAAGATCTTCAGGGAGGGGGCAACCCCAACTATGGCTACACCTTC. Translated, it gives CASSQDLQGGGNPNYGYTF.

In the case of this clonotype: A read error may explain this, as a much larger clone is one base away. The chain is built from TRBV15 and TRBJ2-3; 7 bases fit TRBD2. The CDR3 runs 16 residues. The germline V gene encodes CDR1 LNHNV and CDR2 YYDKDF (reference sequence). CDR3 loop: CATNRAERGGTDTQYF. The DNA for the CDR3 is TGTGCCACCAACAGAGCCGAGCGGGGCGGTACAGATACGCAGTATTTT.

This clonotype was seen only a few times. Being one base from a much bigger clone, this may be a read error. The rearrangement joins TRBV7-9 to TRBJ2-3, with D possibly being TRBD1 (6 bases). The CDR3 runs 13 residues. Germline V gives CDR1 SEHNR, CDR2 FQNEAQ (reference sequence). CDR3 DNA sequence: TGTGCCAGCAGCTCTGGACAGTCAGATATGCAGTATTTT. Translation gives CASSSGQSDMQYF.

This clonotype was seen repeatedly, ten times or more. The J gene is TRBJ1-2, the V gene TRBV7-9, with TRBD1 as a possible D gene (5 bases). The CDR3 covers 13 residues. V lost 10 bases and J lost 0, with 12 bases in between. Germline V CDR1 and CDR2: SEHNR, FQNEAQ (reference sequence). The CDR3 bases are TGTGCCACAAAGGACACCGCTAACTATGGCTACACCTTC. Its protein product is CATKDTANYGYTF. Based on the CDR3 plus reference TRBV7-9 and TRBJ1-2, the full variable domain is DTGVSQNPRHKITKRGQNVTFRCDPISEHNRLYWYRQTLGQGPEFLTYFQNEAQLEKSRLLSDRFSAERPKGSFSTLEIQRTEQGDSAMYLCATKDTANYGYTFGSGTRLTVV.

This clonotype was counted ten times or more. This chain uses TRBV9 with TRBJ2-5, with a tentative D call TRBD1 (5 bases). The CDR3 covers 14 residues. Trimming took 0 bases from V and 1 from J, leaving 7 bases between them. In germline, CDR1 is SGDLS, CDR2 YYNGEE. The CDR3 DNA reads as TGTGCCAGCAGCGTAGGGGGCACCCAAGAGACCCAGTACTTC. It yields the protein CASSVGGTQETQYF.

This clonotype was observed a handful of times. The chain has TRBV3-1 and TRBJ1-1; 8 bases align to TRBD1. With 2 bases clipped from V and 11 bases from J, the junction kept 7 bases outside the gene matches. This CDR3 spans 13 amino acids. Germline loops: CDR1 LGHDT, CDR2 YNNKEL (reference sequence). CDR3 region: CASSQSRGLEAFF. Written as DNA, the CDR3 is TGTGCCAGCAGCCAAAGCAGGGGGCTGGAGGCTTTCTTT. Based on the CDR3 plus reference TRBV3-1 and TRBJ1-1, the full variable domain is DTAVSQTPKYLVTQMGNDKSIKCEQNLGHDTMYWYKQDSKKFLKIMFSYNNKELIINETVPNRFSPKSPDKAHLNLHINSLELGDSAVYFCASSQSRGLEAFFGQGTRLTVV.

This clonotype showed up many times. The V gene is TRBV28, the J gene TRBJ2-3; the match to TRBD2 covers 13 bases. Trimming removed 2 bases from V and 0 bases from J; junction bases left unmatched: 14. In germline, CDR1 is MDHEN, CDR2 SYDVKM. The CDR3 is made up of 21 amino acids. This CDR3 reads CASSLGALRTSGRVSTDTQYF. DNA of the CDR3: TGTGCCAGCAGTTTAGGTGCATTGCGAACTAGCGGGAGGGTAAGCACAGATACGCAGTATTTT. Full variable domain (missing parts from reference TRBV28 and TRBJ2-3): DVKVTQSSRYLVKRTGEKVFLECVQDMDHENMFWYRQDPGLGLRLIYFSYDVKMKEKGDIPEGYSVSREKKERFSLILESASTNQTSMYLCASSLGALRTSGRVSTDTQYFGPGTRLTVL.

This clonotype showed up many times. The V call is TRBV6-2 or TRBV6-3, the J call TRBJ1-5, with TRBD1 matching over 7 bases. CDR3 length: 15 amino acids. Germline lookup yields CDR1 MNHEY and CDR2 SVGEGT. The V gene end was trimmed by 4 bases and the J gene end by 5 bases; junction bases not matched to a gene: 8. The CDR3 DNA is TGTGCCAGCAGTTTACGGGACAGCCCCTATCAGCCCCAGCATTTT. It encodes CASSLRDSPYQPQHF.

This clonotype has ten or more counts. The chain links TRBV19 to TRBJ2-3; 7 bases map to TRBD2. The V gene's germline CDR1 is LNHDA and CDR2 SQIVND (reference sequence). V was clipped by 6 bases and J by 2 bases; unmatched bases: 5. CDR3 length: 14 amino acids. The CDR3 here is CASSLTSSTDTQYF. The DNA of the CDR3 is TGTGCCAGTAGCCTGACTAGCTCCACAGATACGCAGTATTTT.

Comments on this clonotype: A read error may be the cause here, since a much bigger clone is one base away. The chain has TRBV29-1 and TRBJ1-5; maybe TRBD1 (5 bases). This CDR3 has 13 amino acids. The V end lost 7 bases, the J end lost 5 bases, and 15 bases lay between the germline ends. Germline V gene lookup returns CDR1 SQVTM and CDR2 ANQGSEA. CDR3 DNA sequence: TGCAGCGAGGGAGGGGACGGAGATCAGCCCCAGCATTTT. Its protein product is CSEGGDGDQPQHF.

This clonotype was observed many times. The chain links TRBV29-1 to TRBJ2-3, with D unclear. V shed 0 bases and J shed 0 bases, with 10 bases lying between them. This CDR3 comprises 15 residues. The germline CDR1 and CDR2 sequences are SQVTM and ANQGSEA. The CDR3 DNA is TGCAGCGTTGAAGATCTACTAACCAGCACAGATACGCAGTATTTT. Residues: CSVEDLLTSTDTQYF.